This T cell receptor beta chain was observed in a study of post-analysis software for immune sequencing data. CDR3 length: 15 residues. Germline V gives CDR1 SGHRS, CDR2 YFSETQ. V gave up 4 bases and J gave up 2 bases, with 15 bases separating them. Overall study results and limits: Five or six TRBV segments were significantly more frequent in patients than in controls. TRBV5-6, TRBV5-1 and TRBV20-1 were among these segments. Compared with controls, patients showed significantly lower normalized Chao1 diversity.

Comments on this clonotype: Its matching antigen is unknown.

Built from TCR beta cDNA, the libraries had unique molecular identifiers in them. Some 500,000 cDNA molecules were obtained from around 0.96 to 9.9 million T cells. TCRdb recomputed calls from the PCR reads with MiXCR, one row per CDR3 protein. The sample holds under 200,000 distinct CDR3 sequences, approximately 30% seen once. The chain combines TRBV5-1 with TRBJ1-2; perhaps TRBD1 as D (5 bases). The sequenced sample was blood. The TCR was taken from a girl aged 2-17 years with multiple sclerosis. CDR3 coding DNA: TGCGCCAGCAGCCCGGTAGGTGCAGGGAACTATGGCTACACCTTC. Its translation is CASSPVGAGNYGYTF.